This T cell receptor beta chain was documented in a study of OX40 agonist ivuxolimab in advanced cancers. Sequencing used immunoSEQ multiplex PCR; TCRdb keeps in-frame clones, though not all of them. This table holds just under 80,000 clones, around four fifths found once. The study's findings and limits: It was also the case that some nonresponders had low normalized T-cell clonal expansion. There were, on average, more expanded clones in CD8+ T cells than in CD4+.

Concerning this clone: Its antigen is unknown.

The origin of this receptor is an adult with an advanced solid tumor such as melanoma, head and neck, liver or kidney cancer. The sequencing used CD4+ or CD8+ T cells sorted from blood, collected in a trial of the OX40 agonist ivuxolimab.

CDR3 DNA: TGTGCCAGCAGCATCAGGGACAAGCAGATCGATACGCAGTATTTT. Amino acids: CASSIRDKQIDTQYF. The V gene is TRBV2, the J gene TRBJ2-3; TRBD1 is a possible D gene (6 bases). Trimming cost V 6 bases and J 6 bases, with 19 bases left between them. The CDR3 sequence is 15 residues long. Per germline, CDR1 SNHLY and CDR2 FYNNEI.